This passage covers 19 T cell receptor beta chains from one sample sequenced in a study of T cell responses to AZD1222 COVID-19 vaccine (dated by TCRdb to the early 2020s). The sample's time point, from its label and the paper: about 28 days (+/-7) after the second vaccine dose. What the treatment or condition label conveys for this sample: meningococcal conjugate vaccine given as trial control. The method behind the library was the immunoSEQ multiplex PCR assay. Sourced from immuneACCESS, this table was stored by TCRdb with only in-frame sequences that have V and J called. A share of the clones is absent; for the studies checked, an unresolved V gene accounts for under half, and the remainder has no known explanation. This sample lists approximately 150,000 clones; roughly nine tenths were detected once. The top ten hold roughly 7.5% of the sample. The specimen was peripheral blood, collected 28 days after the second dose of the MenACWY control vaccine. The origin of the receptors is an adult who received the MenACWY meningococcal vaccine as a control.

The J gene is TRBJ1-1, the V gene TRBV2, with D unresolved. CDR3 length equals 13 residues. Deletions cut 7 bases from V and 1 base from J, with 10 bases between. CDR1 and CDR2 (germline): SNHLY, FYNNEI. This CDR3 reads CASIWSGNTEAFF. The CDR3 coding sequence is TGTGCCAGCATTTGGAGTGGGAACACTGAAGCTTTCTTT. Full variable domain (remainder filled in from reference TRBV2 and TRBJ1-1): EPEVTQTPSHQVTQMGQEVILRCVPISNHLYFYWYRQILGQKVEFLVSFYNNEISEKSEIFDDQFSVERPDGSNFTLKIRSTKLEDSAMYFCASIWSGNTEAFFGQGTRLTVV.

A single count supports this clone. The rearrangement joins TRBV11-2 to TRBJ1-1; D perhaps matches TRBD1 (5 bases). V was pared by 5 bases and J by 3 bases, with 13 bases between. Germline V gene data show CDR1 as SGHAT and CDR2 as FQNNGV. This CDR3 has 14 amino acids. This CDR3 reads CASSPGAGYTEAFF. DNA for the CDR3: TGTGCCAGCAGCCCCGGGGCAGGGTACACTGAAGCTTTCTTT.

The chain carries TRBV2 and TRBJ2-5; either TRBD1 or TRBD2 may fit D (5 bases each). V lost 5 bases to trimming and J lost 5 bases, with 18 bases between them. The CDR3 totals 15 residues. CDR1 is SNHLY, CDR2 FYNNEI, per germline. CDR3 protein: CASSLPGPTWETQYF. DNA for the CDR3: TGTGCCAGCAGTTTACCGGGACCGACCTGGGAGACCCAGTACTTC.

CDR3 DNA: TGTGCCAGCAGCTCCACAGCGGCTGGGGCCAACGTCCTGACTTTC. As protein: CASSSTAAGANVLTF. The V call is TRBV7-3, the J call TRBJ2-6; possible D gene TRBD2, 5 bases. The CDR3 loop spans 15 amino acids. Trimming removed 4 bases at V and 2 bases at J, with 9 bases between. Germline-derived CDR1 and CDR2 are SGHTA and FQGTGA.

The V gene is TRBV5-8, the J gene TRBJ1-4; 7 bases map to TRBD1. CDR1 and CDR2 (germline): SGHTS, YDEGEE. With 6 bases clipped from V and 0 bases from J, the junction kept 5 bases outside the gene matches. This CDR3 has 15 residues. The CDR3 DNA reads as TGTGCCAGCACGGACAGGTTTGCAACTAATGAAAAACTGTTTTTT. It translates to CASTDRFATNEKLFF. Full variable domain (outside the CDR3, taken from reference TRBV5-8 and TRBJ1-4): EAGVTQSPTHLIKTRGQQATLRCSPISGHTSVYWYQQALGLGLQFLLWYDEGEERNRGNFPPRFSGRQFPNYSSELNVNALELEDSALYLCASTDRFATNEKLFFGSGTQLSVL.

The chain couples TRBV5-1 to TRBJ1-1, with unresolved D. Germline lookup yields CDR1 SGHRS and CDR2 YFSETQ. This CDR3 comprises 15 residues. Trimming took 1 base from V and 1 from J, leaving 11 bases between them. The CDR3 DNA sequence: TGCGCCAGCAGCTTGTACAGCCCTGAGAACACTGAAGCTTTCTTT. Its translation: CASSLYSPENTEAFF.

This chain joins TRBV28 and TRBJ1-2, with D hard to call. The V gene lost 11 bases and the J gene lost 2 bases, with 9 bases spanning the gap. Germline CDR1 is MDHEN and CDR2 is SYDVKM. The CDR3 has 11 amino acids. The CDR3 loop is CAGSGNYGYTF. The CDR3 DNA is TGTGCCGGGTCCGGAAACTATGGCTACACCTTC.

The chain joins TRBV27 to TRBJ1-1, with D unclear. Per germline, CDR1 MNHEY and CDR2 SMNVEV (reference sequence). Between the trimmed V and J ends, which lost 1 base and 4 bases, there was a span of 13 bases. The CDR3 length is 15 residues. The CDR3 is CASSLFGDVGTEAFF. CDR3 DNA: TGTGCCAGCAGTTTATTTGGGGATGTGGGCACTGAAGCTTTCTTT.

This chain connects TRBV4-2 to TRBJ2-1; D remains ambiguous. There are 13 residues in the CDR3. Trimming shortened V by 1 base and J by 4 bases, and 5 bases separated the two germline ends. Germline CDR1 reads LGHNA; CDR2 reads YNFKEQ. The CDR3 region has the DNA TGTGCCAGCAGCCAAGTAATATACAATGAGCAGTTCTTC. It is translated as CASSQVIYNEQFF.

The chain is built from TRBV28 and TRBJ1-5, with a weak D call TRBD1 (5 bases). Trimming stripped 2 bases from V and 9 bases from J, with 11 bases between. CDR1 MDHEN and CDR2 SYDVKM come from the germline V gene. CDR3 size: 13 residues. CDR3 in amino acids: CASSLGPGGPQHF. The CDR3, as DNA: TGTGCCAGCAGTTTAGGACCCGGGGGGCCCCAGCATTTT.

This sequence joins TRBV4-3 and TRBJ1-2; the D is unclear. V dropped 2 bases and J dropped 0 bases, with 13 bases sitting between them. Germline V lookup: CDR1 LGHNA, CDR2 YSLEER. The CDR3 loop spans 16 amino acids. The CDR3 is CASSQIVYGANYGYTF. The CDR3 DNA is TGCGCCAGCAGCCAAATAGTCTACGGGGCTAACTATGGCTACACCTTC.

This chain joins TRBV12-3 or TRBV12-4 and TRBJ2-7, with D hard to call. The CDR3 is 13 amino acids. V dropped 6 bases and J dropped 7 bases, with 16 bases sitting between them. The CDR3, as DNA: TGTGCCAGCAGACCCGACCACCTTAGAGAGCAGTACTTC. Its protein product is CASRPDHLREQYF.

The genes are TRBV4-2 and TRBJ1-1; D gene ambiguous. The CDR3 spans 15 residues. Germline lookup yields CDR1 LGHNA and CDR2 YNFKEQ. V lost 1 base and J lost 7, with 16 bases in between. CDR3 nucleotide sequence: TGTGCCAGCAGCCAAGGAAATGGTCGGGTAGTTGAAGCTTTCTTT. It is translated as CASSQGNGRVVEAFF.

This chain links TRBV9 with TRBJ2-1; 9 bases are shared with TRBD2. Trimming took 0 bases from V and 6 from J; bases not matched to a gene: 22. Germline CDR1 and CDR2: SGDLS and YYNGEE. The CDR3 has 21 amino acids. The CDR3 coding sequence is TGTGCCAGCAGCGTAGACCCACGCGGGGGGGAAGTAAGTACGGGCTCCAATGAGCAGTTCTTC. It yields the protein CASSVDPRGGEVSTGSNEQFF.

V gene TRBV5-1 combines with J gene TRBJ1-4; D unclear. Germline V CDR1 and CDR2: SGHRS, YFSETQ. Trimming took off 5 bases at V and 8 bases at J, with 16 bases between the two ends. This CDR3 comprises 14 residues. The CDR3 coding sequence is TGCGCCAGCAGGCGGGAAACCAGAGAGGAAAAACTGTTTTTT. It encodes CASRRETREEKLFF.

This chain joins TRBV3-1 (or the pseudogene TRBV3-2) and TRBJ2-1; TRBD1 aligns across 7 bases. After removal of 2 bases from V and 2 bases from J, the junction contained 3 bases not matched to a gene. Germline V lookup: CDR1 LGHDT, CDR2 YNNKEL (reference sequence). The CDR3 is 15 residues long. In DNA form, the CDR3 reads TGTGCCAGCAGCCAAAGGGGACAGCCCTACAATGAGCAGTTCTTC. It is translated as CASSQRGQPYNEQFF.

The chain carries TRBV6-1 and TRBJ2-7; 11 positions match TRBD2. Per the germline V gene, CDR1 is MNHNS and CDR2 is SASEGT. This CDR3 spans 15 amino acids. Trimming at V came to 3 bases and at J to 2 bases, leaving 3 bases not matched to a gene. DNA of the CDR3: TGTGCCAGCAGTGAGGGACTAGCGGACCCCTACGAGCAGTACTTC. Translating it yields CASSEGLADPYEQYF.

In nucleotides, the CDR3 is TGTGCCAGCAGTGAACTCGAGGGTTTCGAAGATCAGCCCCAGCATTTT. Translation gives CASSELEGFEDQPQHF. This rearrangement joins TRBV6-1 to TRBJ1-5, with unresolved D. Between the trimmed V and J ends, which lost 2 bases and 5 bases, there was a span of 16 bases. The CDR3 is 16 residues long. Germline V gene sequence: CDR1 MNHNS, CDR2 SASEGT.

The chain uses TRBV3-1 (or the pseudogene TRBV3-2) and TRBJ1-5, with 8 bases fitting TRBD1. Germline assignment: CDR1 LGHDT and CDR2 YNNKEL (reference sequence). The trim removed 2 bases at V and 8 bases at J, leaving 8 bases unmatched. The length of the CDR3 is 15 residues. The CDR3 DNA reads TGTGCCAGCAGCCAAAACACAGGGGGTAGGGAGCCCCAGCATTTT. This encodes CASSQNTGGREPQHF.